Below, one T cell receptor beta chain is given with its context. The antigen is unknown. This entry belongs to a study of OX40 agonist ivuxolimab in advanced cancers. Study overall: The mean age was roughly 60 years, ranging from about 20 to 90, with around four fifths of participants male. Two patients with cutaneous melanoma and one with hepatocellular carcinoma, three in total, showed partial responses.

Germline lookup yields CDR1 SGHTA and CDR2 FQGTGA. The CDR3 spans 14 residues. J lost 5 bases, V lost 4 bases, and 6 bases had no gene match. Study-level points and caveats: Mean expanded clone counts were higher in CD8+ than CD4+ T cells. Partial responders treated at 0.1-3.0 mg/kg exhibited clonal expansion among the lowest measured.

The method was immunoSEQ multiplex PCR; TCRdb's version includes in-frame clones alone and lacks a portion of them. Of more than 45,000 clones listed, more than 80% were seen once; the top ten hold 0.7% to 0.8%. The origin of this receptor is an adult with an advanced solid tumor such as melanoma, head and neck, liver or kidney cancer. This sequence joins TRBV7-3 and TRBJ2-3, with TRBD2 matching over 7 bases. The sequencing used CD4+ or CD8+ T cells sorted from blood, collected in a trial of the OX40 agonist ivuxolimab. The DNA of the CDR3 is TGTGCCAGCAGCTCCGGACTAGGGGTAGATACGCAGTATTTT. Amino acid sequence: CASSSGLGVDTQYF.